The 28 T cell receptor beta chains below come from one sample, sequenced in a study of identical twins. A single record per CDR3 protein comes from TCRdb applying MiXCR to the 5' RACE reads. This repertoire shows approximately 500,000 distinct CDR3 sequences, about 15% found once; its top ten account for 0.44%. These data also featured in a second study, about yellow fever vaccine responses in identical twins.

What was sequenced was CD4+ T cells sorted from blood. The receptor source for this set is a woman between 18 and 30 years old in good health.

The chain is built from TRBV20-1 and TRBJ2-6, with TRBD1 matching 8 bases. CDR1 is DFQATT and CDR2 is SNEGSKA in the germline V gene (reference sequence). V lost 4 bases and J lost 0; bases outside the gene matches: 8. CDR3 length: 17 amino acids. The CDR3 DNA sequence: TGCAGTGCTAACCGGGACAGGTCCCGCTCTGGGGCCAACGTCCTGACTTTC. This translates into CSANRDRSRSGANVLTF.

The V gene is TRBV5-1, the J gene TRBJ1-2; possibly TRBD1 for D (5 bases). There are 14 residues in the CDR3. Deletions cut 4 bases from V and 4 bases from J, with 14 bases between. CDR1 is SGHRS and CDR2 is YFSETQ in the germline V gene. CDR3 sequence reads: CASSQETVGYGYTF. Here the CDR3 DNA reads TGCGCCAGCAGCCAAGAGACAGTCGGCTATGGCTACACCTTC.

This clonotype was seen ten or more times. This chain links TRBV20-1 with TRBJ2-1; 8 bases fit TRBD2. The CDR3 consists of 12 residues. Germline trimming cut 5 bases from V and 13 bases from J; bases unmatched to any gene: 10. Germline assignment: CDR1 DFQATT and CDR2 SNEGSKA (reference sequence). The CDR3 bases are TGCAGTGCTCTCAACCCGGCGGGAGGTCAGTTCTTC. Protein product: CSALNPAGGQFF.

In this sample, this clonotype turned up a few times. The chain has TRBV9 and TRBJ2-2, with D perhaps matching TRBD1 (5 bases). Trimming stripped 0 bases from V and 2 bases from J, with 14 bases between. This CDR3 is 17 amino acids long. CDR1 SGDLS and CDR2 YYNGEE come from the germline V gene. The CDR3 DNA follows: TGTGCCAGCAGCGTAGAGGGTTGGGGCAGAAACACCGGGGAGCTGTTTTTT. Protein: CASSVEGWGRNTGELFF.

The V gene is TRBV12-3 or TRBV12-4, the J gene TRBJ2-1, with 15 bases aligning to TRBD2. Trimming took 4 bases from V and 12 from J; bases not matched to a gene: 4. The CDR3 length is 14 residues. The DNA for the CDR3 is TGTGCCAGCAGTTCGGGACTAGCGGGGGGCCTGCAGTTCTTC. Translation: CASSSGLAGGLQFF.

The CDR3 protein is CSVRPRLAGEETQYF. The CDR3, as DNA: TGCAGCGTTCGTCCCAGACTAGCGGGGGAAGAGACCCAGTACTTC. The chain combines TRBV29-1 with TRBJ2-5; 12 bases line up with TRBD2. This CDR3 is built from 15 residues. Germline loops: CDR1 SQVTM, CDR2 ANQGSEA. J was trimmed by 3 bases and V by 5 bases; bases with no gene match: 7.

This rearrangement joins TRBV5-6 to TRBJ2-7; the match to TRBD2 covers 9 bases. The CDR3 totals 14 residues. The trim removed 4 bases at V and 4 bases at J, leaving 6 bases unmatched. The V gene's germline CDR1 is SGHDT and CDR2 YYEEEE. The CDR3 bases are TGTGCCAGCAGCCCGCTAGCGGGGAATTACGAGCAGTACTTC. It is translated as CASSPLAGNYEQYF.

There are a few counts of this clonotype. The J gene is TRBJ1-2, the V gene TRBV6-5; TRBD1 is a possible D gene (6 bases). CDR1 MNHEY and CDR2 SVGAGI come from the germline V gene. V was shortened by 0 bases and J by 3 bases, with 8 bases between the two germline ends. The length of the CDR3 is 14 residues. The CDR3: CASSYSGHHYGYTF. The CDR3 region has the DNA TGTGCCAGCAGTTACTCGGGACACCACTATGGCTACACCTTC.

This clonotype was detected only a few times. V is TRBV5-1 and J is TRBJ2-3; D not certain. The CDR3 extends over 14 amino acids. Trimming pared 0 bases from V and 0 bases from J, leaving 5 bases between. Germline V gene data show CDR1 as SGHRS and CDR2 as YFSETQ. CDR3 in amino acids: CASSLARSTDTQYF. The CDR3 DNA follows: TGCGCCAGCAGCTTGGCTAGGAGCACAGATACGCAGTATTTT. Based on the CDR3 plus reference TRBV5-1 and TRBJ2-3, the full variable domain is KAGVTQTPRYLIKTRGQQVTLSCSPISGHRSVSWYQQTPGQGLQFLFEYFSETQRNKGNFPGRFSGRQFSNSRSEMNVSTLELGDSALYLCASSLARSTDTQYFGPGTRLTVL.

V usage is TRBV24-1 and J usage is TRBJ2-1; no definite D call. V shed 4 bases and J shed 1 base, with 13 bases lying between them. The length of the CDR3 is 16 residues. The V gene's germline CDR1 is KGHDR and CDR2 SFDVKD. CDR3 protein: CATSDAGVESYNEQFF. The CDR3 DNA reads as TGTGCCACCAGTGACGCCGGTGTAGAGTCCTACAATGAGCAGTTCTTC.

This clonotype was counted a few times. In DNA form, the CDR3 reads TGTGCCAGCAGCAGCGAGGGGTTTACCCAGCATTTT. Translating it yields CASSSEGFTQHF. The gene calls are TRBV7-9 and TRBJ1-5; D perhaps matches TRBD1 (5 bases). Germline lookup yields CDR1 SEHNR and CDR2 FQNEAQ (reference sequence). This CDR3 comprises 12 residues. The V and J ends lost 5 bases and 11 bases respectively, with 13 bases between them.

The chain uses TRBV11-3 and TRBJ2-3; 9 positions agree with TRBD2. The CDR3 has 15 amino acids. V lost 7 bases and J lost 5; bases outside the gene matches: 10. Germline assignment: CDR1 SGHNT and CDR2 YENEEA. The CDR3 loop is CASTSSSGRRDTQYF. Written as DNA, the CDR3 is TGTGCCAGCACCTCATCAAGCGGGAGGCGAGATACGCAGTATTTT.

This chain joins TRBV3-1 and TRBJ2-1, with 7 bases aligning to TRBD1. Germline-derived CDR1 and CDR2 are LGHDT and YNNKEL (reference sequence). The V gene end was trimmed by 10 bases and the J gene end by 9 bases; junction bases not matched to a gene: 12. The CDR3 length is 13 residues. The CDR3 sequence: CATGETGMSEQFF. The CDR3 nucleotides are TGTGCCACCGGGGAGACAGGGATGTCTGAGCAGTTCTTC.

This clonotype came up many times. The chain combines TRBV12-3 or TRBV12-4 with TRBJ2-5; 8 bases agree with TRBD2. The V and J ends lost 5 bases and 5 bases, in that order; junction bases with no gene match: 10. This CDR3 spans 15 amino acids. CDR3 region: CASSTGTSGGETQYF. The CDR3 coding sequence is TGTGCCAGCAGTACCGGGACTAGTGGCGGTGAGACCCAGTACTTC.

The rearrangement links TRBV11-2 to TRBJ2-7; 13 nucleotides line up with TRBD2. J was trimmed by 6 bases and V by 5 bases; bases with no gene match: 16. The CDR3 consists of 18 residues. Germline assignment: CDR1 SGHAT and CDR2 FQNNGV. CDR3 nucleotides: TGTGCCAGCAGCCCAACTAGCGGGAGGGCCCTCGCGTCCATCGAGCAGTACTTC. Translating gives CASSPTSGRALASIEQYF. Combining the CDR3 with reference TRBV11-2 and TRBJ2-7 gives the whole variable domain EAGVAQSPRYKIIEKRQSVAFWCNPISGHATLYWYQQILGQGPKLLIQFQNNGVVDDSQLPKDRFSAERLKGVDSTLKIQPAKLEDSAVYLCASSPTSGRALASIEQYFGPGTRLTVT.

J is TRBJ2-2 and V is TRBV2, with 10 bases aligning to TRBD1. CDR3 size: 15 residues. CDR1 and CDR2 (germline): SNHLY, FYNNEI. The V segment lost 7 bases and the J segment 4 bases; nucleotides outside the gene matches: 6. The CDR3 region has the DNA TGTGCCAGCACTCCGGGACAGGGGCGCACCGGGGAGCTGTTTTTT. This codes for CASTPGQGRTGELFF.

The V and J genes are TRBV24-1 and TRBJ2-5; TRBD2 agrees at 11 bases. With 3 bases clipped from V and 5 bases from J, the junction kept 16 bases outside the gene matches. The V gene's germline CDR1 is KGHDR and CDR2 SFDVKD. The CDR3 has 19 residues. This CDR3 is CATSDPTVVSGRAIETQYF. CDR3 nucleotides: TGTGCCACCAGTGATCCCACGGTCGTTAGCGGGAGGGCCATTGAGACCCAGTACTTC.

The chain links TRBV12-3 or TRBV12-4 to TRBJ2-1; tentatively, D is TRBD1 or TRBD2 (5 bases each). The CDR3 totals 14 residues. The V gene lost 6 bases and the J gene lost 5 bases, with 14 bases spanning the gap. The DNA for the CDR3 is TGTGCCAGCAGCCGCAGGGAGAATAACAATGAGCAGTTCTTC. Protein: CASSRRENNNEQFF.

The rearrangement uses TRBV5-6 and TRBJ2-7; no clear D. The CDR3 runs 15 residues. Trimming took off 0 bases at V and 0 bases at J, with 10 bases between the two ends. Germline CDR1 is SGHDT and CDR2 is YYEEEE. DNA for the CDR3: TGTGCCAGCAGCTTGGTCCCATCGAGCTCCTACGAGCAGTACTTC. It specifies CASSLVPSSSYEQYF.

V and J are TRBV20-1 and TRBJ2-5; 8 nucleotides line up with TRBD2. The junction had 7 bases not matched to a gene; V was cut back by 6 bases and J by 1 base. The CDR3 runs to 14 residues. Per germline, CDR1 DFQATT and CDR2 SNEGSKA (reference sequence). The CDR3 region is CSARPAGVQETQYF. In DNA form, the CDR3 reads TGCAGTGCCAGGCCAGCGGGGGTCCAAGAGACCCAGTACTTC.

The rearrangement joins TRBV5-1 to TRBJ1-1; unclear D gene. Germline CDR1 SGHRS, CDR2 YFSETQ. Trimming cost V 5 bases and J 1 base, with 15 bases left between them. The CDR3 totals 15 residues. This chain's CDR3 is CASSLYGQPNTEAFF. Here the CDR3 DNA reads TGCGCCAGCAGTCTCTATGGGCAGCCGAACACTGAAGCTTTCTTT.

This clonotype was seen a handful of times. This sequence joins TRBV27 and TRBJ1-5; maybe TRBD1 (5 bases). CDR1 and CDR2 from the germline V gene are MNHEY and SMNVEV (reference sequence). CDR3 length equals 14 residues. V was cut by 6 bases and J by 5 bases, with 14 bases left in between. CDR3 in DNA: TGTGCCAGCAGCCTAACCGGGACCTATCAGCCCCAGCATTTT. Translation gives CASSLTGTYQPQHF.

This clonotype has at least ten counts. Written as DNA, the CDR3 is TGCAGCAAGGAGACGGCGTCCTACGAGCAGTACTTC. This codes for CSKETASYEQYF. The V and J genes are TRBV29-1 and TRBJ2-7; D gene unclear. The germline gives CDR1 SQVTM, CDR2 ANQGSEA. This CDR3 contains 12 residues. Trimming left V 8 bases short and J 1 base short, with 12 bases between.

The chain couples TRBV6-5 to TRBJ2-7; D gene uncertain. The CDR3 sequence is 13 residues long. CDR1 and CDR2 (germline): MNHEY, SVGAGI. The V and J ends lost 6 bases and 3 bases respectively, with 12 bases between them. The CDR3 reads CASRLDTFYEQYF. As DNA, the CDR3 is TGTGCCAGCAGATTAGACACGTTCTACGAGCAGTACTTC.

About this clonotype itself: One end of the junction is discordant with germline, which a read error may explain. This sequence joins TRBV3-1 and TRBJ2-7, with 9 bases that match TRBD2. Per germline, CDR1 LGHDT and CDR2 YNNKEL (reference sequence). CDR3 length: 14 amino acids. The CDR3 sequence is CASSRLAEEYGQYF. CDR3 bases: TGTGCCAGCAGTCGACTAGCGGAAGAATACGGGCAGTACTTC.

The table lists this clonotype with a few counts. The chain combines TRBV5-1 with TRBJ2-3, with D uncertain. The V end lost 3 bases, the J end lost 4 bases, and 18 bases lay between the germline ends. This CDR3 has 16 amino acids. Germline V lookup: CDR1 SGHRS, CDR2 YFSETQ. The CDR3 loop is CASSSLGVKPADTQYF. The CDR3 DNA reads TGCGCCAGCAGCTCCCTAGGAGTTAAACCAGCAGATACGCAGTATTTT.

The gene calls are TRBV10-3 and TRBJ2-5, with 9 bases identical to TRBD1. CDR1 is ENHRY and CDR2 is SYGVKD in the germline V gene. There are 14 residues in the CDR3. V gave up 3 bases and J gave up 2 bases; unmatched junction bases: 1. The CDR3 nucleotides read TGTGCCATCAGTGAAGACAGGGGGCAAGAGACCCAGTACTTC. It is translated as CAISEDRGQETQYF.

The rearrangement uses TRBV24-1 and TRBJ2-1, with a possible D match to TRBD2 (5 bases). V shed 1 base and J shed 9 bases, with 9 bases lying between them. Germline CDR1 KGHDR, CDR2 SFDVKD. This CDR3 region has 13 residues. The CDR3 sequence is CATSDLVGAEQFF. As DNA, the CDR3 is TGTGCCACCAGTGATTTAGTGGGAGCTGAGCAGTTCTTC.